The present entry profiles one T cell receptor beta chain with its context. Its antigen is unknown. Within one base of it there is no much larger clone, and no base qualities were kept. Healthy HIV-negative adults with no recently reported acute infections or vaccinations were included as donors. Every donor was a Caucasian adult living in Nashville, Tennessee, USA. CD4+ T cells were enriched by magnetic negative selection; naive cells were then positively selected on CD45RA, and the negative fraction formed the memory subset. After blood collection by leukapheresis, PBMCs were isolated using Ficoll-Histopaque density gradient centrifugation and then cryopreserved in the vapor phase of liquid nitrogen. Analytical flow cytometry was used to check the purity and quantity of every magnetically sorted T cell population. Genomic DNA was isolated from each sorted fraction and quantified by UV absorbance on a Nanodrop 2000c.

The data belong to a study of shared clonotypes between healthy human individuals (dated by TCRdb to 2018 to 2021). In the study overall: The cohort included three men and a couple of women between 18 and 49 years of age. For each donor, CD4 naive and CD4 memory were each given three plates, CD8 naive was given two plates, and CD8 memory was given one plate. The study deeply sequenced blood TCR repertoires of roughly five healthy adults to estimate repertoire size and the extent of clonotype sharing between individuals. To increase sequencing depth and limit assay-specific biases, TCR repertoire library preparation and sequencing were carried out by different laboratories using diverse techniques. Each donor's leukapheresis produced roughly between roughly 0.9 and 9 billion PBMCs. General study outcomes and caveats: Pairwise subsampling indicated that sequencing depth was expected to affect the degree of clonotype sharing among donors. Even with the large sequencing depth, rarefaction of the sorted-subset datasets indicated that sequencing was incomplete. Higher generation probabilities were observed for clonotypes shared by all four sorted-subset donors than for non-shared clonotypes. The small number of donors limited the genetic and exposure-history diversity represented. When a handful of donors were compared, the shared fraction of clonotypes was 5% to 6.5% for naive CD4, more than 3% for naive CD8, 2% to 2.5% for memory CD4, and approximately 0.4% for memory CD8. Sampling was restricted to blood, and TCR repertoires in tissue are likely to differ from TCR repertoires in blood. Estimated clonotype richness was generally larger for naive than for memory subsets.

CDR1 and CDR2 (MNHNY, SVGAGI) derive from the germline V gene (reference sequence). Measured from the cysteine to the phenylalanine, the CDR3 is 14 residues long. Only the CDR3 DNA is retained, 42 bases long and in frame from the first base. V is pruned by 6 bases and J by 1 base, leaving 5 bases of the junction without a gene match. TCR CDR3 regions were amplified from genomic DNA by multiplex PCR using the deep immunoSEQ assay. Extracted genomic DNA from each cell subset was distributed evenly across all wells of several immunoSEQ 96-well plates, and each plate was treated as a replicate. For sorted subsets, around 200 ng genomic DNA, equal to 30,000 or so T cell genomes, was loaded into each replicate PCR. The purified libraries were quantified using a Qubit 3.0 fluorometer, sized with a Bioanalyzer 2100, and then quantified again using the KAPA Library Quantification kit. Every immunoSEQ 96-well plate was sequenced on a dedicated single-read 150-cycle Illumina NextSeq 550 flow cell. The paper's processing steps were these. Because the immunoSEQ output held only junctional sequences and lacked quality scores, the filtering could not match the filtering applied to full-length reads. Sequences were annotated with PyIR, a Python wrapper for IgBLAST v1.9, using IMGT germline references to assign V/J genes and CDR3. Reads were removed for weak V/J assignments (E-value above 1e-6), missing CDR3, stop codons, out-of-frame junctions, or ambiguous translated residues. A V3J clonotype was defined by an identical inferred V gene, J gene, and CDR3 amino acid sequence. The percentage overlap between two repertoires was calculated by dividing the number of shared unique clonotypes by the size of the smaller repertoire. Repertoire richness was assessed with RTK rarefaction, the Chao1 estimator, and Recon v2.1 estimates of unobserved clonotypes. For all TCRbeta clonotypes obtained by the gDNA method from several donors, generation probabilities were computed with OLGA. Held by TCRdb, this immuneACCESS table contains in-frame sequences only and omits some clones. Under half of the omission traces to an unresolved V gene where checked; the cause of the rest is unknown. D and trimming were read from the DNA, whereas the V and J calls and clone size are those reported in that table. This sample lists approximately 720,000 clones; approximately 79% were detected once. The top ten hold 1.8% of the sample.

The chain uses TRBV6-6 and TRBJ1-1; the junction holds 7 bases that match TRBD1. This receptor was taken from a woman under 40 in good health. Sequencing input: memory CD4+ T cells sorted from blood. The cell subset or site label for this specimen denotes: CD45RA-negative fraction. The CDR3 reads CASRPQGTNTEAFF. The DNA sequence is TGTGCCAGCAGGCCACAGGGGACGAACACTGAAGCTTTCTTT.